This passage covers 9 T cell receptor beta chains from one sample sequenced in a study of cytomegalovirus exposure and HLA in healthy donors (dated by TCRdb to 2017 to 2019). Libraries were constructed by the immunoSEQ multiplex PCR assay. For the multiplex PCR, a mixture combining 60 forward primers for TCR Vbeta segments and 13 reverse primers for TCR Jbeta segments was used. This is the immuneACCESS table as TCRdb keeps it, with only in-frame sequences that have V and J called. A part of the clones is gone; compared with another copy, unresolved V genes explain less than half, and the rest is unexplained. The sample table shows 120,000 or so clones, and about 63% are seen once. The ten top clones hold 1.6% of the sample. Input material: PBMCs. The receptors stem from a man aged 30 to 45 in good health and CMV-seropositive.

The rearrangement uses TRBV28 and TRBJ1-2; 10 nucleotides line up with TRBD1. V lost 6 bases to trimming and J lost 8 bases; unmatched junction nucleotides: 9. Germline CDR1 and CDR2: MDHEN and SYDVKM. This CDR3 has 14 amino acids. CDR3 coding DNA: TGTGCCAGCAGAACGACAGGGGGCGCGGGAGGCTACACCTTC. The encoded protein is CASRTTGGAGGYTF.

This clone occurred a few times. The V call is TRBV28, the J call TRBJ2-2; 7 nucleotides match TRBD2. Unmatched junction bases numbered 7, after V lost 2 bases and J lost 10 bases. Germline-derived CDR1 and CDR2 are MDHEN and SYDVKM. The CDR3 is 14 residues long. Here the CDR3 DNA reads TGTGCCAGCAGTTTAATCGGCGGGAGCTCGGAGCTGTTTTTT. As protein: CASSLIGGSSELFF.

The gene calls are TRBV7-2 and TRBJ2-5; the D is unclear. There are 13 residues in the CDR3. Germline CDR1 reads SGHTA; CDR2 reads FQGNSA. The V and J ends lost 5 bases and 4 bases respectively, with 11 bases between them. The CDR3 region is CASSRRVPETQYF. CDR3 coding DNA: TGTGCCAGCAGCCGCCGGGTTCCAGAGACCCAGTACTTC.

This clone has only a few counts. The V gene is TRBV11-3, the J gene TRBJ2-1; perhaps TRBD2 as D (7 bases). This CDR3 region has 16 residues. The V end was cut by 1 base, the J end by 7 bases, with 17 bases between. Germline CDR1 SGHNT, CDR2 YENEEA. CDR3 nucleotides: TGTGCCAGCAGCTTAGGAGGACTAGGGGGGCTAAATGAGCAGTTCTTC. Protein sequence: CASSLGGLGGLNEQFF. Full variable domain (rest looked up from reference TRBV11-3 and TRBJ2-1): EAGVVQSPRYKIIEKKQPVAFWCNPISGHNTLYWYLQNLGQGPELLIRYENEEAVDDSQLPKDRFSAERLKGVDSTLKIQPAELGDSAVYLCASSLGGLGGLNEQFFGPGTRLTVL.

V usage is TRBV7-2 and J usage is TRBJ2-3; 7 bases map to TRBD2. This CDR3 is built from 16 residues. With V trimmed by 1 base and J by 4 bases, 8 bases remained unmatched. Germline V CDR1 and CDR2: SGHTA, FQGNSA. The CDR3 region is CASSLGLYRGADTQYF. In nucleotides, the CDR3 is TGTGCCAGCAGCTTAGGCCTTTATCGGGGGGCAGATACGCAGTATTTT.

The rearrangement links TRBV5-4 to TRBJ2-6, with D possibly TRBD2 on 5 matching bases. Germline values: CDR1 SGHNT, CDR2 YYREEE (reference sequence). The CDR3 has 16 residues. Trimming took 4 bases from V and 2 from J, leaving 13 bases between them. CDR3 nucleotide sequence: TGTGCCAGCAGCCAAGATACCGGGACTGGGGCCAACGTCCTGACTTTC. This encodes CASSQDTGTGANVLTF.

The chain carries TRBV19 and TRBJ1-4, with TRBD1 identical over 8 bases. Trimming took 5 bases from V and 0 from J; bases not matched to a gene: 11. The CDR3 has 18 amino acids. CDR1 is LNHDA, CDR2 SQIVND, per germline (reference sequence). CDR3 DNA sequence: TGTGCCAGTAGTGATAGGACAGGGAGAACGGCAACTAATGAAAAACTGTTTTTT. Its protein product is CASSDRTGRTATNEKLFF.

This chain connects TRBV7-3 to TRBJ2-6, with a weak D call TRBD2 (5 bases). Trimming removed 4 bases from V and 2 bases from J, with 9 bases in between. This CDR3 has 15 residues. Germline V gene lookup returns CDR1 SGHTA and CDR2 FQGTGA. The CDR3 loop reads CASSSSGTGANVLTF. The DNA for the CDR3 is TGTGCCAGCAGCTCTTCCGGGACTGGGGCCAACGTCCTGACTTTC.

This clone came up a few times. V and J are TRBV7-9 and TRBJ2-1; D gene ambiguous. Germline V CDR1 and CDR2: SEHNR, FQNEAQ (reference sequence). CDR3 length: 14 amino acids. The ends were cut back, 5 bases at V and 2 bases at J, with 10 bases in the middle. The CDR3 nucleotides read TGTGCCAGCAGCCCACCACTACCCTACAATGAGCAGTTCTTC. Its translation is CASSPPLPYNEQFF.